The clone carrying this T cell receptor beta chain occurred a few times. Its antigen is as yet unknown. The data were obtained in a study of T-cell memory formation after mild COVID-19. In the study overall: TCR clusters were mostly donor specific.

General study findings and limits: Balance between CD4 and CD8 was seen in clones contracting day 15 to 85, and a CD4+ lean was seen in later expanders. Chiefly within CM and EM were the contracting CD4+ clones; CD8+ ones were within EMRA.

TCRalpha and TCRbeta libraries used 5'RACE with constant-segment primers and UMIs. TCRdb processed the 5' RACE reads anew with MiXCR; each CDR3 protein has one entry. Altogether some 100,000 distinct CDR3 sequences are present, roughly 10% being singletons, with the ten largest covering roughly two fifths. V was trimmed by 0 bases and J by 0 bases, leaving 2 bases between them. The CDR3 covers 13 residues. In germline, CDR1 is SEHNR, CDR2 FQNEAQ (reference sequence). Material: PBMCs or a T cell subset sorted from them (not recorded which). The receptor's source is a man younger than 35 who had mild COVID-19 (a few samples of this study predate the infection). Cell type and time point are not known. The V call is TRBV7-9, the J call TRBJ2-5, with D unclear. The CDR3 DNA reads TGTGCCAGCAGCTTAGCTTACCAAGAGACCCAGTACTTC. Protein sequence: CASSLAYQETQYF.